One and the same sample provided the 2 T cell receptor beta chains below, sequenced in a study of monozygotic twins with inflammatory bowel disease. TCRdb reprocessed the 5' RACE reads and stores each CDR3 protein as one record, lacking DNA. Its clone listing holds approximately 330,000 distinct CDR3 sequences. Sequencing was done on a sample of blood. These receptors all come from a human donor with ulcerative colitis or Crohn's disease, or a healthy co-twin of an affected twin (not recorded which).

The CDR3 spells CASSYSKTGGNTEAFF. The chain couples TRBV6-5 to TRBJ1-1; TCRdb calls TRBD1, which cannot be checked without DNA. This CDR3 is 16 amino acids long. Germline loops: CDR1 MNHEY, CDR2 SVGAGI.

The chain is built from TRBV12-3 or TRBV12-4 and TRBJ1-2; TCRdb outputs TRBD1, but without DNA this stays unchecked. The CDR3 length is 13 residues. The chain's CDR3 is CASSVPGAYGYTF.